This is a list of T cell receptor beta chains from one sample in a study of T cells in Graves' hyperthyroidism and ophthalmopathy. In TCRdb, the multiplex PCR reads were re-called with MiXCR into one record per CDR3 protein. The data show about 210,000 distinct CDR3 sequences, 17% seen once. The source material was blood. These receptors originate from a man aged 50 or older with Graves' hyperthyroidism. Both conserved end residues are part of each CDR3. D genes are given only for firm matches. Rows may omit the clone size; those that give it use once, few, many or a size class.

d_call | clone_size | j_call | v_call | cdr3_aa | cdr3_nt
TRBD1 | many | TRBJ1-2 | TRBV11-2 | CASSLSSFGTGYYGYTF | TGTGCCAGCAGCCTCTCGTCGTTTGGGACAGGCTACTATGGCTACACCTTC
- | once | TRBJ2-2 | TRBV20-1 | CSAAGRGTGELFF | TGCAGTGCTGCGGGAAGAGGGACCGGGGAGCTGTTTTTT
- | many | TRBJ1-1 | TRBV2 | CATAGFATEAFF | TGTGCCACCGCGGGGTTTGCGACTGAAGCTTTCTTT
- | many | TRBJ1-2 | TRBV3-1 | CASSQDKGVYYGYTF | TGTGCCAGCAGCCAAGATAAAGGGGTCTACTATGGCTACACCTTC
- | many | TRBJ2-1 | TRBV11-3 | CASSLDPSRGEQFF | TGTGCCAGCAGCTTAGACCCTTCGAGGGGTGAGCAGTTCTTC
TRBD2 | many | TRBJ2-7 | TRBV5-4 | CASSRGLAGVVAYEQYF | TGTGCCAGCAGCCGGGGACTAGCGGGAGTAGTAGCCTACGAGCAGTACTTC
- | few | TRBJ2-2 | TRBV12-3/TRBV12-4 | CASKASNTGELFF | TGTGCCAGCAAAGCTAGTAACACCGGGGAGCTGTTTTTT
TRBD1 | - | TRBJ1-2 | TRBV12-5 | CASAPGQGYGYTF | TGTGCTAGTGCTCCGGGACAGGGATATGGCTACACCTTC
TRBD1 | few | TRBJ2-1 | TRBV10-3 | CAIHPGGNYNEQFF | TGTGCCATCCACCCAGGGGGCAACTACAATGAGCAGTTCTTC
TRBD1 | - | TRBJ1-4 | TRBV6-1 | CASSERGHGEKLFF | TGTGCCAGCAGTGAAAGGGGGCACGGTGAAAAACTGTTTTTT
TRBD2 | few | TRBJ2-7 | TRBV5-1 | CASSLVAGGSYEQYF | TGCGCCAGCAGCTTGGTAGCGGGAGGGTCCTACGAGCAGTACTTC
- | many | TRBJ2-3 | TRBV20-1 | CSARGARGSVADTQYF | TGCAGTGCTAGAGGGGCAAGAGGTTCAGTGGCAGATACGCAGTATTTT
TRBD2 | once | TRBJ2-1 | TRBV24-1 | CATSDFTSGRDNEQFF | TGTGCCACCAGTGATTTTACTAGCGGAAGAGACAATGAGCAGTTCTTC
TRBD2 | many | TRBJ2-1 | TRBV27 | CATGLAGDPSYNEQFF | TGTGCTACGGGACTAGCGGGAGACCCCTCCTACAATGAGCAGTTCTTC
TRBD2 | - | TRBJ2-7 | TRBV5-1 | CASSTGTSGFYEQYF | TGCGCCAGCAGCACAGGGACTAGCGGATTCTACGAGCAGTACTTC
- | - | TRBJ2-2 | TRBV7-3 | CASRPGVYGELFF | TGTGCCAGCAGGCCAGGGGTATACGGGGAGCTGTTTTTT
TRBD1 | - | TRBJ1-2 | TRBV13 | CASSDGQGDLLGYTF | TGTGCCAGCAGCGACGGACAGGGGGACCTGTTGGGCTACACCTTC
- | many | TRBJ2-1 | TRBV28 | CASSSLQGSSYNEQFF | TGTGCCAGCAGCTCCCTTCAGGGGAGCTCCTACAATGAGCAGTTCTTC
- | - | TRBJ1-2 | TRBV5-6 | CASSIFPVGSMDGYTF | TGTGCCAGTAGTATATTCCCAGTGGGGTCTATGGATGGCTACACCTTC
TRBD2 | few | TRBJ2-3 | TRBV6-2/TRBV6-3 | CASSYSAGGPIGTQYF | TGTGCCAGCAGTTACAGTGCGGGAGGGCCGATCGGTACGCAGTATTTT
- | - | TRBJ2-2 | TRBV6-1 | CASRQQDLNTGELFF | TGTGCCAGCAGACAACAGGATTTGAACACCGGGGAGCTGTTTTTT
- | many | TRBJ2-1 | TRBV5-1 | CASSMDGTNEQFF | TGCGCCAGCAGCATGGACGGAACCAATGAGCAGTTCTTC
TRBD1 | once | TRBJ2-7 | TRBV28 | CASSSRQGASYEQCF | TGTGCCAGCAGTTCAAGACAGGGGGCATCCTACGAGCAGTGCTTC
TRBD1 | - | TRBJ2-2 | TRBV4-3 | CASSQDWDRGPGELFF | TGCGCCAGCAGCCAAGATTGGGACAGGGGGCCCGGGGAGCTGTTTTTT
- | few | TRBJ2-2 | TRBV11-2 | CASIPGRNTGELFF | TGTGCCAGCATCCCGGGACGGAACACCGGGGAGCTGTTTTTT
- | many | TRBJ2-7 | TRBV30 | CAWREPSHEQYF | TGTGCCTGGAGGGAGCCAAGTCACGAGCAGTACTTC
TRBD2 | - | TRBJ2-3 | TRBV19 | CASTVAGMGDTQYF | TGTGCCAGTACGGTAGCGGGGATGGGGGATACGCAGTATTTT
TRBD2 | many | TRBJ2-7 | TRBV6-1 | CASSSGSLYEQYF | TGTGCCAGCAGTAGCGGGAGTCTTTACGAGCAGTACTTC
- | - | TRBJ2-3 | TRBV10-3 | CAISERGDTQYF | TGTGCCATCAGTGAGCGGGGGGATACGCAGTATTTT
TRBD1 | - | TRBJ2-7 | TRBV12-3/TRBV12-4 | CASSLVAGGLQYF | TGTGCCAGCAGTTTAGTGGCAGGGGGATTGCAGTACTTC
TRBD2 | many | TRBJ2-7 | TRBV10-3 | CAISESRGGRIYEQYF | TGTGCCATCAGTGAGTCGCGTGGCGGGAGAATCTACGAGCAGTACTTC
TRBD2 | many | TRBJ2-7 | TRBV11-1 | CASRPQDGGLAGVQEQYF | TGTGCCAGCAGACCCCAGGACGGCGGACTAGCGGGAGTACAGGAGCAGTACTTC
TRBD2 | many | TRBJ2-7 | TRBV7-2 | CASSLWGAAGSYEQYF | TGTGCCAGCAGCTTATGGGGAGCAGCGGGATCCTACGAGCAGTACTTC
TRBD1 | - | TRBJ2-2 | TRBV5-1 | CASSSKSRWTGNTGELFF | TGCGCCAGCAGCTCCAAATCAAGATGGACAGGGAACACCGGGGAGCTGTTTTTT
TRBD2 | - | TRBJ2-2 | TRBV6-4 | CASSDVAGETGELFF | TGTGCCAGCAGTGACGTGGCGGGAGAAACCGGGGAGCTGTTTTTT
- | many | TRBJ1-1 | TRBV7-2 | CASSPDDRRVGTTEAFF | TGTGCCAGCAGCCCGGATGACAGGAGGGTAGGAACCACTGAAGCTTTCTTT
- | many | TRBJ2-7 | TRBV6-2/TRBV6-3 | CASSRDNYEQYF | TGTGCCAGCAGCCGTGACAATTACGAGCAGTACTTC
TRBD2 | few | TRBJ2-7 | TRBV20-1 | CSAPPSSSGIHEQYF | TGCAGTGCTCCCCCCTCCTCTAGCGGGATCCACGAGCAGTACTTC
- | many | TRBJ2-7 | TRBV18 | CASSPGAQGPYEQYF | TGTGCCAGCTCACCAGGGGCACAGGGTCCCTACGAGCAGTACTTC
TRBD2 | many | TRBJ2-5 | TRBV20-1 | CSAGTSVETQYF | TGCAGTGCTGGAACTAGCGTCGAGACCCAGTACTTC
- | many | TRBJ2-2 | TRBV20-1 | CSAREGRSTGELFF | TGCAGTGCTAGAGAGGGGCGAAGCACCGGGGAGCTGTTTTTT
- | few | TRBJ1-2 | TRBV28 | CASSLRPPEGYGYTF | TGTGCCAGCAGTTTACGGCCCCCAGAAGGCTATGGCTACACCTTC